This T cell receptor beta chain was profiled in a study of T cells in Graves' hyperthyroidism and ophthalmopathy. Using RNA transcripts as the source, TCR beta CDR3 regions were amplified. The HTBI primer set was used in a first-round RT-PCR of the TCR CDR3. TCRdb called the multiplex PCR reads again in MiXCR, with one record for every CDR3 protein. The data show 350,000 to 450,000 distinct CDR3 sequences, 17% seen once. This clonotype appeared many times. Among the patients, aged 18 to 65, hyperthyroidism was newly diagnosed and had lasted under 2 months. This sample holds PBMCs from roughly 10 ml fresh peripheral blood. Germline V gene data show CDR1 as LGHNT and CDR2 as FRNRAP. This CDR3 spans 13 amino acids. V was trimmed by 3 bases and J by 3 bases, leaving 6 bases between them.

The chain couples TRBV12-5 to TRBJ2-1; D is uncertain. This receptor was identified in a woman in her thirties with Graves' hyperthyroidism that later progressed to Graves' ophthalmopathy. Sample: blood. CDR3 loop: CASGFSVYNEQFF. The DNA for the CDR3 is TGTGCTAGTGGTTTTTCCGTCTACAATGAGCAGTTCTTC. Filled out from reference TRBV12-5 and TRBJ2-1, the complete variable domain reads DARVTQTPRHKVTEMGQEVTMRCQPILGHNTVFWYRQTMMQGLELLAYFRNRAPLDDSGMPKDRFSAEMPDATLATLKIQPSEPRDSAVYFCASGFSVYNEQFFGPGTRLTVL.